The 16 T cell receptor beta chains below all came from one sample that was sequenced in a study of T-cell reconstitution after alpha-beta-depleted transplantation in children. A TCRbeta library incorporating unique molecular identifiers was prepared. TCRdb itself ran the PCR reads through MiXCR, one entry per CDR3 protein. The sample lists approximately 500,000 distinct CDR3 sequences; 8% to 11% were seen once. This sample comprised PBMCs, obtained before TCRalphabeta/CD19-depleted stem cell transplant. The source is a child younger than 10 with inherited bone marrow failure, due to receive a stem cell transplant.

This clonotype was counted at least ten times. The rearrangement uses TRBV12-3 or TRBV12-4 and TRBJ2-7, with 7 bases identical to TRBD1. Trimming took 5 bases from V and 2 from J; bases not matched to a gene: 15. The CDR3 runs to 17 residues. The CDR3 region is CASSPSLLRTGTYEQYF. The CDR3, as DNA: TGTGCCAGCAGTCCCTCCCTCCTGCGGACAGGCACCTACGAGCAGTACTTC.

This clonotype was counted ten times or more. The chain uses TRBV20-1 and TRBJ2-6, with D uncertain. The V end lost 3 bases, the J end lost 0 bases, and 9 bases lay between the germline ends. Germline V gene data show CDR1 as DFQATT and CDR2 as SNEGSKA (reference sequence). The CDR3 runs to 15 residues. CDR3 bases: TGCAGTGCTAGTACAGTACCCTCTGGGGCCAACGTCCTGACTTTC. Its protein is CSASTVPSGANVLTF.

The chain joins TRBV7-9 to TRBJ2-5; D is perhaps TRBD2 (6 bases). CDR3 length: 12 residues. The V gene lost 9 bases and the J gene lost 0 bases, with 8 bases spanning the gap. The germline gives CDR1 SEHNR, CDR2 FQNEAQ (reference sequence). This chain's CDR3 is CASGGYQETQYF. CDR3 DNA: TGTGCCAGTGGAGGGTACCAAGAGACCCAGTACTTC. The full variable domain, in which reference TRBV7-9 and TRBJ2-5 provide the parts outside the CDR3, is DTGVSQNPRHKITKRGQNVTFRCDPISEHNRLYWYRQTLGQGPEFLTYFQNEAQLEKSRLLSDRFSAERPKGSFSTLEIQRTEQGDSAMYLCASGGYQETQYFGPGTRLLVL.

At least ten counts were recorded for this clonotype. The chain recombines TRBV12-3 or TRBV12-4 with TRBJ1-4; D ambiguous. This CDR3 spans 15 amino acids. V was shortened by 2 bases and J by 7 bases, with 14 bases between the two germline ends. The CDR3 region has the DNA TGTGCCAGCAGTTTATCGGGCCGTCGGGGTGAAAAACTGTTTTTT. Amino acids: CASSLSGRRGEKLFF.

This clonotype turned up a few times. The chain combines TRBV19 with TRBJ2-5; 7 nucleotides line up with TRBD1. Germline loops: CDR1 LNHDA, CDR2 SQIVND (reference sequence). This CDR3 is built from 15 residues. V shed 3 bases and J 2 bases; nucleotides not matched to a gene: 6. CDR3 coding DNA: TGTGCCAGTAGTATTGTTGGGACAGCGCAAGAGACCCAGTACTTC. Its translation is CASSIVGTAQETQYF.

The table lists this clonotype with a count of one. This may stem from a read error, because a much larger clone lies one nucleotide away. V and J are TRBV5-1 and TRBJ2-7; D possibly uses TRBD1 or TRBD2 (6 bases each). There are 14 residues in the CDR3. The germline V gene has CDR1 SGHRS and CDR2 YFSETQ. DNA for the CDR3: TGCGCCAGCAGCCGCGGGACAAGCTCCTACGTGCAGTACTTC. It is translated as CASSRGTSSYVQYF.

This clonotype was recorded at least ten times. The chain is built from TRBV7-2 and TRBJ1-2; D is unclear. Trimming shortened V by 0 bases and J by 2 bases, and 7 bases separated the two germline ends. The CDR3 is 14 amino acids. Germline assignment: CDR1 SGHTA and CDR2 FQGNSA. CDR3 sequence reads: CASSLARGNYGYTF. In nucleotides, the CDR3 is TGTGCCAGCAGCTTAGCCCGAGGGAACTATGGCTACACCTTC.

Many counts were recorded for this clonotype. The V call is TRBV6-2 or TRBV6-3, the J call TRBJ1-5; TRBD1 is a possible D gene (5 bases). V gave up 5 bases and J gave up 5 bases, with 10 bases separating them. CDR1 MNHEY and CDR2 SVGEGT come from the germline V gene. The CDR3 loop spans 13 amino acids. CDR3 protein: CASSDIQDQPQHF. DNA of the CDR3: TGTGCCAGCAGTGATATACAGGATCAGCCCCAGCATTTT.

This clonotype was detected ten times or more. The chain carries TRBV7-2 and TRBJ2-3, with 13 bases matching TRBD2. This CDR3 is built from 15 residues. Germline V gives CDR1 SGHTA, CDR2 FQGNSA. Trimming removed 5 bases from V and 8 bases from J; junction bases left unmatched: 7. CDR3 in DNA: TGTGCCAGCAGCGACGGACTAGCGGGAGAGGTTACGCAGTATTTT. It encodes CASSDGLAGEVTQYF.

This clonotype occurred many times. The gene calls are TRBV4-1 and TRBJ2-5; D gene unclear. The germline V and J ends were trimmed by 0 bases and 4 bases, with 9 bases remaining between them. The germline V gene has CDR1 MGHRA and CDR2 YSYEKL. The CDR3 is made up of 14 amino acids. This CDR3 is CASSQDLLGETQYF. CDR3 nucleotides: TGCGCCAGCAGCCAAGATTTGTTGGGAGAGACCCAGTACTTC.

This clonotype was picked up a small number of times. V is TRBV27 and J is TRBJ2-7, with TRBD2 identical over 12 bases. The V and J ends lost 1 base and 5 bases, in that order; junction bases with no gene match: 6. This CDR3 is 16 amino acids long. Germline CDR1 MNHEY, CDR2 SMNVEV (reference sequence). The DNA for the CDR3 is TGTGCCAGCAGTTTATTACTAGCGGGAGGCCCTCACGAGCAGTACTTC. This gives the protein CASSLLLAGGPHEQYF.

This clonotype was counted ten times or more. The rearrangement links TRBV2 to TRBJ2-1; 9 bases line up with TRBD2. Germline V gene sequence: CDR1 SNHLY, CDR2 FYNNEI. V shed 7 bases and J 8 bases; nucleotides not matched to a gene: 12. The CDR3 is made up of 15 amino acids. The CDR3 DNA reads TGTGCCAGCACCGAGGGACTAGCCAACTTCGATGAGCAGTTCTTC. Amino acid sequence: CASTEGLANFDEQFF.

This clonotype was seen a few times. The rearrangement uses TRBV5-1 and TRBJ2-2, with TRBD2 matching over 8 bases. The trim removed 6 bases at V and 8 bases at J, leaving 9 bases unmatched. CDR1 and CDR2 (germline): SGHRS, YFSETQ. The CDR3 spans 14 residues. As DNA, the CDR3 is TGCGCCAGCACGCGGGAGGCCCATTTGGGGGAGCTGTTTTTT. Protein product: CASTREAHLGELFF. Full variable domain (missing parts from reference TRBV5-1 and TRBJ2-2): KAGVTQTPRYLIKTRGQQVTLSCSPISGHRSVSWYQQTPGQGLQFLFEYFSETQRNKGNFPGRFSGRQFSNSRSEMNVSTLELGDSALYLCASTREAHLGELFFGEGSRLTVL.

This chain connects TRBV18 to TRBJ2-7; no clear D gene. This CDR3 has 12 amino acids. The V end lost 5 bases, the J end lost 3 bases, and 8 bases lay between the germline ends. The germline gives CDR1 KGHSH, CDR2 LQKENI. CDR3 DNA sequence: TGTGCCAGCTCAGTTAAGAGCTACGAGCAGTACTTC. Its protein is CASSVKSYEQYF. Supplemented by reference TRBV18 and TRBJ2-7, the full variable domain reads NAGVMQNPRHLVRRRGQEARLRCSPMKGHSHVYWYRQLPEEGLKFMVYLQKENIIDESGMPKERFSAEFPKEGPSILRIQQVVRGDSAAYFCASSVKSYEQYFGPGTRLTVT.

This clonotype was detected ten times or more. This chain links TRBV7-9 with TRBJ1-1; TRBD1 matches 7 bases. V dropped 5 bases and J dropped 0; count of bases not matched to a gene: 3. Germline assignment: CDR1 SEHNR and CDR2 FQNEAQ (reference sequence). The CDR3 runs 14 residues. CDR3 protein: CASSGGQMNTEAFF. CDR3 sequence (DNA): TGTGCCAGCAGCGGGGGACAGATGAACACTGAAGCTTTCTTT. The whole variable domain, remainder taken from reference TRBV7-9 and TRBJ1-1, is DTGVSQNPRHKITKRGQNVTFRCDPISEHNRLYWYRQTLGQGPEFLTYFQNEAQLEKSRLLSDRFSAERPKGSFSTLEIQRTEQGDSAMYLCASSGGQMNTEAFFGQGTRLTVV.

This clonotype was picked up many times. The V call is TRBV20-1, the J call TRBJ2-3; TRBD2 agrees at 11 bases. Unmatched junction bases numbered 9, after V lost 6 bases and J lost 4 bases. This CDR3 spans 15 amino acids. Germline V CDR1 and CDR2: DFQATT, SNEGSKA (reference sequence). The CDR3 DNA follows: TGCAGTGCAAAGAGACCGGGACTAGCGGCAGATACGCAGTATTTT. Protein: CSAKRPGLAADTQYF.